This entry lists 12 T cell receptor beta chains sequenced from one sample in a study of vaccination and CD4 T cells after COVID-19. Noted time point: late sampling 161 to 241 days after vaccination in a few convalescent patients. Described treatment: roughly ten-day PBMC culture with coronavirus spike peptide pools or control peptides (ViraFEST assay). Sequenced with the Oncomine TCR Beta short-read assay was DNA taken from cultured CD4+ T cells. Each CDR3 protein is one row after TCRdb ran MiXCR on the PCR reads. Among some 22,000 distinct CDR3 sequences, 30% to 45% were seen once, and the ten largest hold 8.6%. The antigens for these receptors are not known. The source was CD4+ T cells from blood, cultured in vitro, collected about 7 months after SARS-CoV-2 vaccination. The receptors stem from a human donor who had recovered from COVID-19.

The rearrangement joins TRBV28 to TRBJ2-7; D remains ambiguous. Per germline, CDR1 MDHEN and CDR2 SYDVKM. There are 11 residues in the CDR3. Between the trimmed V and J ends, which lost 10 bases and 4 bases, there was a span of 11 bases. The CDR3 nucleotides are TGTGCCACTGACCGGAAATACGAGCAGTACTTC. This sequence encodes CATDRKYEQYF.

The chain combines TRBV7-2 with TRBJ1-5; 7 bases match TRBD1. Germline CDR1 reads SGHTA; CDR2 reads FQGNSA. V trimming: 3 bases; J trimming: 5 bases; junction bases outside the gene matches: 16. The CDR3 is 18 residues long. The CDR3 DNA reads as TGTGCCAGCAGCTTCCGAAGACAGGGTTCATTCCTGCATCAGCCCCAGCATTTT. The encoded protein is CASSFRRQGSFLHQPQHF.

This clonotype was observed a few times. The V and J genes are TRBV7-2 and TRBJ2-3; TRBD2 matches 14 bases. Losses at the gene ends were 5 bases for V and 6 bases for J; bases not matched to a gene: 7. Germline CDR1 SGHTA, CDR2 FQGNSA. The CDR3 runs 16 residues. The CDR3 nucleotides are TGTGCCAGCAGCCGGAAGACTAGCGGGAGGGGGGATACGCAGTATTTT. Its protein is CASSRKTSGRGDTQYF.

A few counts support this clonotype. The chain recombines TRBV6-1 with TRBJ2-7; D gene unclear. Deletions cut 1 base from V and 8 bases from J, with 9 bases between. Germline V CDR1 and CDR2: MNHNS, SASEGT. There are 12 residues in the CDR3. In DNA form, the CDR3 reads TGTGCCAGCAGTGAAGGTTCAGAAAAGCAGTACTTC. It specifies CASSEGSEKQYF.

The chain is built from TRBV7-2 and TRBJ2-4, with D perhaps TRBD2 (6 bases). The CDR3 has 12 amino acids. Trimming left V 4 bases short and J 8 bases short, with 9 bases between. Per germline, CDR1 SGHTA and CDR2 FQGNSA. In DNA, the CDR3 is TGTGCCAGCAGCTACGGGGGAGACATTCAGTACTTC. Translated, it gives CASSYGGDIQYF.

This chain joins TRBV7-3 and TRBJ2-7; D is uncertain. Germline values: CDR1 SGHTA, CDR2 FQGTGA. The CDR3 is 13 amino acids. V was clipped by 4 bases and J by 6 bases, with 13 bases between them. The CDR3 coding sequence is TGTGCCAGCAGCTGGACCCCGTCAGGCGAGCAGTACTTC. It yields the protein CASSWTPSGEQYF.

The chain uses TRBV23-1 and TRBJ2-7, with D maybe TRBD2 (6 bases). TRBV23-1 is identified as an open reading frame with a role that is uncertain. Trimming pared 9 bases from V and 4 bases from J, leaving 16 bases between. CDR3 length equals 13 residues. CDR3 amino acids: CASITSLFYEQYF. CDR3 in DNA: TGCGCCAGTATAACTAGCCTCTTTTACGAGCAGTACTTC.

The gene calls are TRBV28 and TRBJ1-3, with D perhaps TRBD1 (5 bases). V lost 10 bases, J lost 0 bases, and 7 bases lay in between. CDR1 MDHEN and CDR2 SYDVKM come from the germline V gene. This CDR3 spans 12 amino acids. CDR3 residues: CAIQGSGNTIYF. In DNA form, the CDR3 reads TGTGCCATCCAGGGCTCTGGAAACACCATATATTTT.

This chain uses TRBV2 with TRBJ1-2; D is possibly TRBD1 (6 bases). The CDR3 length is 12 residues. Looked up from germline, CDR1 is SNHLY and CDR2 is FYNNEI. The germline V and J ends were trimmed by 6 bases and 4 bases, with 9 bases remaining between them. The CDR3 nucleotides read TGTGCCAGCAGAGCACAGGGCTATGGCTACACCTTC. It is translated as CASRAQGYGYTF. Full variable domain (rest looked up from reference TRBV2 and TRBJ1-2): EPEVTQTPSHQVTQMGQEVILRCVPISNHLYFYWYRQILGQKVEFLVSFYNNEISEKSEIFDDQFSVERPDGSNFTLKIRSTKLEDSAMYFCASRAQGYGYTFGSGTRLTVV.

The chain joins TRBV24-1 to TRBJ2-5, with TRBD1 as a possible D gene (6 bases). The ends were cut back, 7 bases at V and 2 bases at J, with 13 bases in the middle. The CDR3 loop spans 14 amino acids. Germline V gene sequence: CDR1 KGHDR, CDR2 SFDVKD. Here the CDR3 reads CATSPRTAQETQYF. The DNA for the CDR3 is TGTGCCACCAGCCCTAGGACAGCACAAGAGACCCAGTACTTC.

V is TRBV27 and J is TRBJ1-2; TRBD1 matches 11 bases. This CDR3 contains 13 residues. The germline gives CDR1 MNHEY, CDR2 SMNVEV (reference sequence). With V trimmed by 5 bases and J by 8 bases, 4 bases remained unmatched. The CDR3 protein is CASSPGQGDGYTF. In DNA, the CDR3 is TGTGCCAGCAGTCCGGGACAGGGGGACGGCTACACCTTC.

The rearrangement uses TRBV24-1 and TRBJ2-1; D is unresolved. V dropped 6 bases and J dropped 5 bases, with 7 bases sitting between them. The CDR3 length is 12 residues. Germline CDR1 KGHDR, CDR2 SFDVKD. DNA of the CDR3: TGTGCCACCAGTTGGCAGAACAATGAGCAGTTCTTC. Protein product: CATSWQNNEQFF.